This record covers a single T cell receptor beta chain. No antigen is known for it. CDR3 length: 13 amino acids. Per the germline V gene, CDR1 is GTSNPN and CDR2 is SVGIG (reference sequence). The V gene lost 4 bases and the J gene lost 4 bases, with 13 bases spanning the gap. This record comes from a study of cytomegalovirus exposure and HLA in healthy donors. Study outcomes and limitations: Beyond CMV serostatus, there was no information to go on about immune exposure.

13 Jbeta primers and 60 Vbeta primers were used for the PCR. Here immunoSEQ multiplex PCR was the method, and the copy in TCRdb shows in-frame clones only, minus some. The sample has 95,000 to 150,000 clones; 80% are singletons. This chain links TRBV30 with TRBJ1-1, with D possibly TRBD1 on 5 matching bases. The source of this sequence is a female donor in good health and CMV-seronegative. Source material: PBMCs. This chain's CDR3 is CAWTLQESTEAFF. As DNA, the CDR3 is TGTGCCTGGACTCTACAGGAGAGCACTGAAGCTTTCTTT.